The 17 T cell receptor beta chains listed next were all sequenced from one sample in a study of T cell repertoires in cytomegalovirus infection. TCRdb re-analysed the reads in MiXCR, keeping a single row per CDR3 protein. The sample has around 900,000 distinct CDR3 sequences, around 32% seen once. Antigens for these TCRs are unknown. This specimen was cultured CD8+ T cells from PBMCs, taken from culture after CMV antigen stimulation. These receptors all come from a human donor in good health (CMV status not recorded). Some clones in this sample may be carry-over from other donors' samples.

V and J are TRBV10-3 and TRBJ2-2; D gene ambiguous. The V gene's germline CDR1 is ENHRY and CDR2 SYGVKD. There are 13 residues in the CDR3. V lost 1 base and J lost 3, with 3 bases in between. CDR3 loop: CAISEFHTGELFF. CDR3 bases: TGTGCCATCAGTGAGTTCCACACCGGGGAGCTGTTTTTT.

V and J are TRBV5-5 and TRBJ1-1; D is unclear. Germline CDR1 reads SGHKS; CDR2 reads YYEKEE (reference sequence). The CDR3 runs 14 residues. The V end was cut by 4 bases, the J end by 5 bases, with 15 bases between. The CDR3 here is CASSQERRTTEAFF. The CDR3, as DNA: TGTGCCAGCAGCCAAGAACGGAGGACTACTGAAGCTTTCTTT.

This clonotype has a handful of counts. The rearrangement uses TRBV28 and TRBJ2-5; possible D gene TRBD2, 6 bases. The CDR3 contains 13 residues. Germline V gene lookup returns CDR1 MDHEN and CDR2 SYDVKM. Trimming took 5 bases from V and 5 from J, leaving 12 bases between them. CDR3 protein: CASSVGLRETQYF. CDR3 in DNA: TGTGCCAGCAGTGTGGGACTGCGGGAGACCCAGTACTTC.

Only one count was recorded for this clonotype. For the CDR3, the DNA is TGTGCCAGCAGTCGAGAGAAGAAGGAGCTGTTTTTT. Its protein is CASSREKKELFF. The J gene is TRBJ2-2, the V gene TRBV6-6; D gene unclear. Between the trimmed V and J ends, which lost 5 bases and 10 bases, there was a span of 11 bases. CDR1 is MNHNY, CDR2 SVGAGI, per germline (reference sequence). This CDR3 is built from 12 residues.

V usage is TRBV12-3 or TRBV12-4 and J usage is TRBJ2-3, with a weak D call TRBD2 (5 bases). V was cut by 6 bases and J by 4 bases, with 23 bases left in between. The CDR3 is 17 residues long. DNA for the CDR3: TGTGCCAGCAGCATCGGACCGGGATTCTTAGTGTCAGATACGCAGTATTTT. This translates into CASSIGPGFLVSDTQYF.

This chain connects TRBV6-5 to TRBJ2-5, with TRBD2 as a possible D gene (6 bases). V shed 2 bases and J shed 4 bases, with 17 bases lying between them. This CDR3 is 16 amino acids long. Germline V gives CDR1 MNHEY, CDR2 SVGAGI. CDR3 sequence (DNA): TGTGCCAGCAGTTACCCCTCACACGTCGGGGGAGAGACCCAGTACTTC. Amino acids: CASSYPSHVGGETQYF.

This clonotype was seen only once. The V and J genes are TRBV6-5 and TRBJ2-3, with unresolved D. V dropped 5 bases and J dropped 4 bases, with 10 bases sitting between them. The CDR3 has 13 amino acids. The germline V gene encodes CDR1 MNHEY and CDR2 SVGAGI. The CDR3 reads CASSDGDADTQYF. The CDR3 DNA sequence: TGTGCCAGCAGTGATGGGGATGCAGATACGCAGTATTTT.

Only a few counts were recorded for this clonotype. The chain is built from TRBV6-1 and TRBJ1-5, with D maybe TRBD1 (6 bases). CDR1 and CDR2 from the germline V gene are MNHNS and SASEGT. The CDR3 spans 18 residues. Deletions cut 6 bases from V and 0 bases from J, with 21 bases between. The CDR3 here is CASSGGGGYVSSNQPQHF. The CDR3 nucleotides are TGTGCCAGCAGCGGTGGGGGGGGCTATGTGAGTAGCAATCAGCCCCAGCATTTT.

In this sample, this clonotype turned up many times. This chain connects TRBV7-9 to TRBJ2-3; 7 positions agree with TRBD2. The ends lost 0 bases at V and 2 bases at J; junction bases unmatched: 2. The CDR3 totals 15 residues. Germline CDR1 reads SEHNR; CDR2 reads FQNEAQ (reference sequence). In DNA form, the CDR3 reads TGTGCCAGCAGCTTAGCTAGCGGGTTCACAGATACGCAGTATTTT. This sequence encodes CASSLASGFTDTQYF.

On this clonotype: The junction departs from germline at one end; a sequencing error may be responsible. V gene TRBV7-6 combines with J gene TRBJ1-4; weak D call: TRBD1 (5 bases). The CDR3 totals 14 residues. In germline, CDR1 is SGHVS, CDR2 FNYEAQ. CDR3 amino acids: CASSLTGYKEKLFF. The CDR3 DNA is TGTGCTAGCAGCTTAACAGGATACAAAGAAAAACTGTTTTTT.

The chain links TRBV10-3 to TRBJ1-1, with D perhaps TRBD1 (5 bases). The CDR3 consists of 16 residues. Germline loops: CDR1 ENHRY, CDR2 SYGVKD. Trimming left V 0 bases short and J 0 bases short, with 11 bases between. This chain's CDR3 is CAISESTGGMNTEAFF. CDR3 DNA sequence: TGTGCCATCAGTGAGTCGACGGGGGGAATGAACACTGAAGCTTTCTTT.

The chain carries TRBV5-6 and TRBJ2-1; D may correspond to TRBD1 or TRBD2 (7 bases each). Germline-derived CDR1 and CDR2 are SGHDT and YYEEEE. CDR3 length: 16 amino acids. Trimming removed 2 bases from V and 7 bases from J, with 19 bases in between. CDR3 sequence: CASSLGAGGGVNEQFF. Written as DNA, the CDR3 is TGTGCCAGCAGCTTAGGAGCAGGGGGGGGCGTGAATGAGCAGTTCTTC.

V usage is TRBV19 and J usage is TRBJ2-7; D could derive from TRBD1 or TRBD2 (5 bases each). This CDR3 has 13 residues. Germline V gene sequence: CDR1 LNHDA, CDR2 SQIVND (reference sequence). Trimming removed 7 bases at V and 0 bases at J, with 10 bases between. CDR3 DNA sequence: TGTGCCAGTAAATCCGGGGCCTCCTACGAGCAGTACTTC. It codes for CASKSGASYEQYF.

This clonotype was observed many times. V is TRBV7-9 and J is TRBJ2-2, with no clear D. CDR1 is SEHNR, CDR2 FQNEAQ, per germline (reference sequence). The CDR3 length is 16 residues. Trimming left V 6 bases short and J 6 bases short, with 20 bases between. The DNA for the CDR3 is TGTGCCAGCAGGTCACCGGGCATTATCCAGGCCGGGGAGCTGTTTTTT. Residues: CASRSPGIIQAGELFF.

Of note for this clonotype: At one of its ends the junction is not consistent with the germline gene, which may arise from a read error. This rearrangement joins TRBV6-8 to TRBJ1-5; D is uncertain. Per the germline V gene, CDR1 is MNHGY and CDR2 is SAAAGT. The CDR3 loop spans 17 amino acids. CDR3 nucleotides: TGTACCAGCAGTTCTCTGGAGGTTGGCCATAGCAATCAGCCCCAGCATTTT. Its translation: CTSSSLEVGHSNQPQHF.

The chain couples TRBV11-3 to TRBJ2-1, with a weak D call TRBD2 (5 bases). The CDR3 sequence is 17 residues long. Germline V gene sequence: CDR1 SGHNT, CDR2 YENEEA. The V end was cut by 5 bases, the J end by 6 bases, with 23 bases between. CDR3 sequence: CASSPPGRDSLFNEQFF. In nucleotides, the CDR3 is TGTGCCAGCAGCCCACCCGGTCGGGATAGCCTTTTCAATGAGCAGTTCTTC.

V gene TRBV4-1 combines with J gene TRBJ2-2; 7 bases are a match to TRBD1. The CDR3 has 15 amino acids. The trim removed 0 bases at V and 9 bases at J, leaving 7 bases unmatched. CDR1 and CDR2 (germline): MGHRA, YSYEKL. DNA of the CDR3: TGCGCCAGCAGCCAAGACCCAGGGGGTACCTGGGAGCTGTTTTTT. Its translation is CASSQDPGGTWELFF.